This entry concerns a single TCR beta chain. The antigen is unknown. Trimming took 0 bases from V and 2 from J; bases not matched to a gene: 5. This CDR3 region has 16 residues. Germline CDR1 reads MNHNS; CDR2 reads SASEGT. The data derive from a study of T cell repertoires in cytomegalovirus infection. TCRdb recomputed calls from the reads with MiXCR, one row per CDR3 protein. The table lists 750,000 to 950,000 distinct CDR3 sequences, almost 30% of them singletons. The gene calls are TRBV6-1 and TRBJ2-3, with 7 bases lining up with TRBD1. The origin of this receptor is a human donor in good health (CMV status not recorded). Some clones in this sample may be carry-over from other donors' samples. Sequences were derived from cultured CD8+ T cells from PBMCs, sampled from culture after CMV antigen stimulation. The CDR3 spells CASSEAGDRTTDTQYF. DNA of the CDR3: TGTGCCAGCAGTGAAGCTGGGGACAGAACCACAGATACGCAGTATTTT.